This TCR beta chain derives from a study of T cell responses to AZD1222 COVID-19 vaccine (dated by TCRdb to about 2021). Concerning the study at large: AZD1222 recipients with second doses at about 4 weeks or about 12 weeks were pooled, because spike-specific TCR depth and breadth did not differ between schedules. A total of around 240 trial participants underwent TCR sequencing, of whom around 200 received two doses of AZD1222 and about 25 received two doses of the MenACWY control vaccine. Enrollment into the trials was organized by age into subgroups of 18-55, 56-69 and 70-plus years, and those subgroups contained roughly 150, 30 and 60 TCR-sequenced participants, respectively.

This clone appeared a few times. This receptor's antigen is unknown. Per-base qualities were not stored, and no clone one base away is much larger. Distinct nucleotide sequences in the sample also encode this CDR3. Sample time point, as interpreted from the label and publication: baseline before first vaccination. Vaccinee samples were obtained from the UK trials COV001 and COV002, which included a single-blind randomized controlled phase 2/3 trial of AZD1222 (ChAdOx1 nCoV-19) in healthy adults. For TCRbeta chain sequencing, PBMC samples from trial participants were taken at day 0 and at day 28 after the second dose. CDR1 and CDR2 are drawn from the germline V gene: SGHRS, YFSETQ. The V end loses 0 bases and the J end loses 2 bases, and a stretch of 6 bases separates them. The CDR3 starts with the cysteine, ends with the phenylalanine, and has 14 residues. Only the CDR3 portion is preserved as DNA: 42 bases, with reading frame beginning at the first base.

Paper-wide results and their limitations: Because no day 14 peak-response samples were available, repertoires were characterized only after the peak T cell response. Conclusions about previously exposed vaccinees are limited, since just five or six AZD1222 recipients were seropositive for SARS-CoV-2 at baseline. Vaccine-associated CD4 TCRs spanned the whole spike protein, with dominant responses in regions 160-218 and 743-854. Spike-specific TCR breadth and depth rose significantly after two AZD1222 doses compared with day 0 and with MenACWY recipients. Participants were mostly white British, with more females than males. The authors suggested clonal diversity may have been underestimated. The 56-69-year group was small, and its depth increase did not reach significance, likely because of low power. Reportedly, almost half of the unique spike-specific TCRs recognized epitopes lying outside the regions that are mutated in the B.1.351 and B.1.1.7 variants.

The CDR3 regions of human TCRbeta chains were analyzed by immunosequencing. The study's processing was this. Repertoire TCRs were checked for matches against a reference library of SARS-CoV-2-specific TCRs that had been generated using the MIRA antigen-specificity platform. Breadth meant the fraction of unique TCRs that were SARS-CoV-2-associated, whereas depth meant the fraction of total T cells that were SARS-CoV-2-associated. Using the MIRA data, each spike-specific TCR was assigned both to the spike region to which the TCR was reactive and to a CD4 or CD8 class. Log10-transformed breadth and depth values were compared by one-way ANOVA with Sidak's multiple comparisons tests. This is the immuneACCESS table as TCRdb keeps it, with only in-frame sequences that have V and J called. A part of the clones is gone; compared with another copy, unresolved V genes explain less than half, and the rest is unexplained. That table is the source of V, J and clone size, and D and trimming were worked out from the DNA. In all, the sample holds about 120,000 clones, and roughly 90% of those were seen once. The ten largest clones add up to 6% to 8% of the sample.

The sequence was collected from an adult in good health. This material consisted of peripheral blood, taken on day 0 of AZD1222 vaccination. The rearranged chain carries TRBV5-1 and TRBJ2-1; TRBD2 is perhaps the D gene, given 5 matching bases. Here is the DNA: TGCGCCAGCAGCTTGGACGGGGCCTACAATGAGCAGTTCTTC. This yields the protein CASSLDGAYNEQFF.